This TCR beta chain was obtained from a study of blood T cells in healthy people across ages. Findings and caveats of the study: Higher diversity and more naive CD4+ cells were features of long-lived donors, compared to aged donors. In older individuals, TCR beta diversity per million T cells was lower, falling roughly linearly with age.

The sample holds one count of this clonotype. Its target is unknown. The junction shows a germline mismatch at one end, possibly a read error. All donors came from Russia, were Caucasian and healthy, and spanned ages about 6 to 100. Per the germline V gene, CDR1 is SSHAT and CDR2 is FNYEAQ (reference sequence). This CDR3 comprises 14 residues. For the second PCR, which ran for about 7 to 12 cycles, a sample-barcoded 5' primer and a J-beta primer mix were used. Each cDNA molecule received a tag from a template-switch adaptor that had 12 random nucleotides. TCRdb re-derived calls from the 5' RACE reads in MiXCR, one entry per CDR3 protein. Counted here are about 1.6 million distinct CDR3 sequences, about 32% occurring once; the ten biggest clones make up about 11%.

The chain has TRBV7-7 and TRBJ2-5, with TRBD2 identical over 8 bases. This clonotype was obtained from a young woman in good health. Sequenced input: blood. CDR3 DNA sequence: TGTGCCAGCAGCTTATTAGCGGGGCAAGAGACCCGGTACTTC. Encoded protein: CASSLLAGQETRYF.